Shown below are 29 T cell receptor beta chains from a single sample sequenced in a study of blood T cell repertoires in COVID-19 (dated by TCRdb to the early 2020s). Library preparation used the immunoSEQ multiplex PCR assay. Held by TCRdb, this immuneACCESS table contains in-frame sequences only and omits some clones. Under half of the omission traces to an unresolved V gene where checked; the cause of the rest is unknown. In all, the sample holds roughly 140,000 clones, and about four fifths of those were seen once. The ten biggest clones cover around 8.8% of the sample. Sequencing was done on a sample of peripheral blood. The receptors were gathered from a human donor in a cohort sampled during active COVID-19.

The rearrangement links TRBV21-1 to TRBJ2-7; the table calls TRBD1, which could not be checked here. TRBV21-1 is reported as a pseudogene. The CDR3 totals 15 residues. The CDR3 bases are TGTGCCAGCAGCCTCCACGGACATTGCTCACACGAGCAGTACTTC. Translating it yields CASSLHGHCSHEQYF.

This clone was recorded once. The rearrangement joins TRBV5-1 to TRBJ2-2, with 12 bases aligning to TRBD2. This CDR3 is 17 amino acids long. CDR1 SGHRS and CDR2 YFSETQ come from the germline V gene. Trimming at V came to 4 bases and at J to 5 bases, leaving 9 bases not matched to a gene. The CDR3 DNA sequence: TGCGCCAGCAGCCTCCTAGCGGGAGGGCCTGGGACCGGGGAGCTGTTTTTT. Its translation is CASSLLAGGPGTGELFF.

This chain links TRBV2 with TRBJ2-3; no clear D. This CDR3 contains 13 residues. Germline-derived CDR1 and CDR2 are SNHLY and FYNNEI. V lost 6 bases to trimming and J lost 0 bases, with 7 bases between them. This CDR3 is CASRSASTDTQYF. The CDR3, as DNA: TGTGCCAGCAGGAGCGCTAGCACAGATACGCAGTATTTT. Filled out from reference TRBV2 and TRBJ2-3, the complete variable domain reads EPEVTQTPSHQVTQMGQEVILRCVPISNHLYFYWYRQILGQKVEFLVSFYNNEISEKSEIFDDQFSVERPDGSNFTLKIRSTKLEDSAMYFCASRSASTDTQYFGPGTRLTVL.

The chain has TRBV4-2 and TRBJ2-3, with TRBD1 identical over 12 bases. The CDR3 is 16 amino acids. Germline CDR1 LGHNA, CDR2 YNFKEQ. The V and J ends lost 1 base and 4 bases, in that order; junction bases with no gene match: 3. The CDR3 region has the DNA TGTGCCAGCAGCCAAGGCGGGACAGGGGGCGCAGATACGCAGTATTTT. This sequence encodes CASSQGGTGGADTQYF.

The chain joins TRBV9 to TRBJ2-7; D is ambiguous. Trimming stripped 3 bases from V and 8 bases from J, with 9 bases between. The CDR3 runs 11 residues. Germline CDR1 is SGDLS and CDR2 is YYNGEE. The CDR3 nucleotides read TGTGCCAGCAGCGGTCTTGGGCAGCAGTACTTC. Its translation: CASSGLGQQYF.

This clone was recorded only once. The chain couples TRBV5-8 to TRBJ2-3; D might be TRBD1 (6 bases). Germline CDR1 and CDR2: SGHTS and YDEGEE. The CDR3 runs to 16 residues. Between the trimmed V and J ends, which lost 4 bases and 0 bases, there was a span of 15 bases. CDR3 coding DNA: TGTGCCAGCAGCCTCAGAGGACAGATCAGCACAGATACGCAGTATTTT. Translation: CASSLRGQISTDTQYF.

The CDR3 DNA reads TGTGCTAGTGGTTTAGAGGCGAACACTGAAGCTTTCTTT. It translates to CASGLEANTEAFF. The chain recombines TRBV12-5 with TRBJ1-1; D unresolved. With 3 bases removed from V and 1 base from J, the gap between germline ends came to 6 bases. CDR1 and CDR2 (germline): LGHNT, FRNRAP. The CDR3 is made up of 13 amino acids.

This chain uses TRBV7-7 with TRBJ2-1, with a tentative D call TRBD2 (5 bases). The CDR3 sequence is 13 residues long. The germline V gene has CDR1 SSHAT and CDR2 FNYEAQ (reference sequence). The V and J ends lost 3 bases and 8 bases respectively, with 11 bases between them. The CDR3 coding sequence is TGTGCCAGCAGCTTGAGCGGTGACGATGAGCAGTTCTTC. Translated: CASSLSGDDEQFF.

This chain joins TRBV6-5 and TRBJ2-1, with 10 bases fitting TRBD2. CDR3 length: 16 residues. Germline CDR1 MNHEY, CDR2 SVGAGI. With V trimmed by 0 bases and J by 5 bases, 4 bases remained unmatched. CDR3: CASSYSLAGAHNEQFF. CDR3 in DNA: TGTGCCAGCAGTTACTCGCTAGCGGGGGCTCACAATGAGCAGTTCTTC.

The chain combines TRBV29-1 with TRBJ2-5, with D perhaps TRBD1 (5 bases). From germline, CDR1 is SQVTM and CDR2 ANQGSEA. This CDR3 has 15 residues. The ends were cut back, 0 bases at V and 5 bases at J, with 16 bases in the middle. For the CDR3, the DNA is TGCAGCGTTGAAGATGGATGGGCAGGGCGGGAGACCCAGTACTTC. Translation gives CSVEDGWAGRETQYF.

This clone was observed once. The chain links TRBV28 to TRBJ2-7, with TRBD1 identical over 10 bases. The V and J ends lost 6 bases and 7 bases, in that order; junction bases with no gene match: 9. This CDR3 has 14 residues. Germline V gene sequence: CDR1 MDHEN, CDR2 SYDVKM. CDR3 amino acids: CASRNRQGAREQYF. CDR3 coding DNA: TGTGCCAGCAGGAACCGACAGGGGGCTCGGGAGCAGTACTTC.

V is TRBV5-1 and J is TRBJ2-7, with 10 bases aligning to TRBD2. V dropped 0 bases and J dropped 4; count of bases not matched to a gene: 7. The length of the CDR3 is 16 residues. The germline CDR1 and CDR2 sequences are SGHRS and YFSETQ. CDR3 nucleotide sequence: TGCGCCAGCAGCTTGGGGTCATCTAGCGGGAGTTACGAGCAGTACTTC. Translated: CASSLGSSSGSYEQYF.

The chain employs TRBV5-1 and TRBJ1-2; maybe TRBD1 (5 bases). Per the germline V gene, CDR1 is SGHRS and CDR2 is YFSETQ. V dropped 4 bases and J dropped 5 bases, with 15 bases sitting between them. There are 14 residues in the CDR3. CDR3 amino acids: CASSPVRQGYGYTF. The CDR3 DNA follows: TGCGCCAGCAGCCCTGTAAGGCAGGGATATGGCTACACCTTC.

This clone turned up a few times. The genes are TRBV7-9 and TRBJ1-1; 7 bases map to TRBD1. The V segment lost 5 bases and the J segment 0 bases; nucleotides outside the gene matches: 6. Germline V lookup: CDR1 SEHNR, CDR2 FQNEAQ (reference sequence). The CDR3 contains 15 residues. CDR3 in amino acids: CASSRNTGVNTEAFF. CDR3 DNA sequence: TGTGCCAGCAGCAGAAATACAGGGGTGAACACTGAAGCTTTCTTT.

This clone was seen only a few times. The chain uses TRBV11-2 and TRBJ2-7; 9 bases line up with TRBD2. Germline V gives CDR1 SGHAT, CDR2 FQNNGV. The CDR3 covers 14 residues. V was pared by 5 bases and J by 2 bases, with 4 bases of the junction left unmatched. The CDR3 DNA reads TGTGCCAGCAGCCCGATAGCGGGAGCCTACGAGCAGTACTTC. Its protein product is CASSPIAGAYEQYF.

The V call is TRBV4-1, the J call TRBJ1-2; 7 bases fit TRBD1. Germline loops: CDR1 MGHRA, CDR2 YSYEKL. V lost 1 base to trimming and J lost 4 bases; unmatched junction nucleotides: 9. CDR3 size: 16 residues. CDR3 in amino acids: CASSQAATGPFYGYTF. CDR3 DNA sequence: TGCGCCAGCAGCCAAGCAGCGACAGGGCCCTTCTATGGCTACACCTTC.

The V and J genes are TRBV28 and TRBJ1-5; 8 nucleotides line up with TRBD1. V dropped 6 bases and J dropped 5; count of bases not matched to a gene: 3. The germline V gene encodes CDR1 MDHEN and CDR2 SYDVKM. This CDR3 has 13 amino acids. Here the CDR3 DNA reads TGTGCCAGCAGACAGGGGGGGGATCAGCCCCAGCATTTT. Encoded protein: CASRQGGDQPQHF.

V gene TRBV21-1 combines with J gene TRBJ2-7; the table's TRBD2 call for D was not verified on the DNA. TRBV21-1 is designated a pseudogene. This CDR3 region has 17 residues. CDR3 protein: CASSPYGPCGLRYEQYF. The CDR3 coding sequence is TGTGCCAGCAGCCCGTACGGACCGTGCGGGCTCCGATACGAGCAGTACTTC.

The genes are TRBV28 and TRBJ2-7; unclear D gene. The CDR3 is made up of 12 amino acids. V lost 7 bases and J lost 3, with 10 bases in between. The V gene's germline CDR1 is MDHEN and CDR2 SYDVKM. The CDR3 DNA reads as TGTGCCAGCATGTCCCCCTTCTACGAGCAGTACTTC. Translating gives CASMSPFYEQYF. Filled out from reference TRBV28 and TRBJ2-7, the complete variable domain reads DVKVTQSSRYLVKRTGEKVFLECVQDMDHENMFWYRQDPGLGLRLIYFSYDVKMKEKGDIPEGYSVSREKKERFSLILESASTNQTSMYLCASMSPFYEQYFGPGTRLTVT.

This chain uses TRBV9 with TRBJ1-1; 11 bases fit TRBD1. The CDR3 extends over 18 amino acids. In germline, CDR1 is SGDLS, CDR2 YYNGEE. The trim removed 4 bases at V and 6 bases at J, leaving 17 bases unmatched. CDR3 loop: CASSPRDGYEDRGPEAFF. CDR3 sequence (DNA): TGTGCCAGCAGCCCCCGGGACGGCTATGAGGACAGGGGGCCTGAAGCTTTCTTT.

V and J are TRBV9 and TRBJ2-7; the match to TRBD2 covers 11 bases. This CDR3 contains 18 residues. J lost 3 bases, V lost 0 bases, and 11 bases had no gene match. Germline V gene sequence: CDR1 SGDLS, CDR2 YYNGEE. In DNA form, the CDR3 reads TGTGCCAGCAGCGTAGCTCCGGCTAGCGGGAGGTTCAGCTACGAGCAGTACTTC. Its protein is CASSVAPASGRFSYEQYF.

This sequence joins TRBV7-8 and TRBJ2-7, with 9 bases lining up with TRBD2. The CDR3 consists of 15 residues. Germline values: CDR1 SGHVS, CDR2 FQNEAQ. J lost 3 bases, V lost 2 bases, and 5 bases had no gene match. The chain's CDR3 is CASSLSVTSGYEQYF. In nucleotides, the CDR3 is TGTGCCAGCAGCTTATCCGTGACTAGCGGCTACGAGCAGTACTTC.

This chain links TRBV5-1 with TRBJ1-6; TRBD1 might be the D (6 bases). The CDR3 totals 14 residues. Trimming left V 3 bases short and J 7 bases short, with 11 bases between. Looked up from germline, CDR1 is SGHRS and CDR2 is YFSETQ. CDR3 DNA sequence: TGCGCCAGCAGCTCGCAGGGGATCAATTCACCCCTCCACTTT. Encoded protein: CASSSQGINSPLHF.

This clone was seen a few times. As DNA, the CDR3 is TGTGCCAGCAGCTCGAGTGAGACAGGAAACTATGGCTACACCTTC. Its translation is CASSSSETGNYGYTF. The chain couples TRBV7-9 to TRBJ1-2, with D perhaps TRBD1 (6 bases). The CDR3 extends over 15 amino acids. Germline CDR1 SEHNR, CDR2 FQNEAQ (reference sequence). Trimming took 4 bases from V and 2 from J, leaving 14 bases between them.

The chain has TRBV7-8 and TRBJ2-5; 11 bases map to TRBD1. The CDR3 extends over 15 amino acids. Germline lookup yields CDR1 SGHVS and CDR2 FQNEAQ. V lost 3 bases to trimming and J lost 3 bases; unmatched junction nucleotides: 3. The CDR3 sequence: CASSFGQGAEETQYF. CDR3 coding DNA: TGTGCCAGCAGCTTTGGACAGGGGGCGGAAGAGACCCAGTACTTC.

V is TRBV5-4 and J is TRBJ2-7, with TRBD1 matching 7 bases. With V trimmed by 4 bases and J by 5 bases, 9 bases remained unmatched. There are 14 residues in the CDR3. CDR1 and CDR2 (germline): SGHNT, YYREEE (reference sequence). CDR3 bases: TGTGCCAGCAGCGAACCAACAGGGGTCAACGAGCAGTACTTC. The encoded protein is CASSEPTGVNEQYF.

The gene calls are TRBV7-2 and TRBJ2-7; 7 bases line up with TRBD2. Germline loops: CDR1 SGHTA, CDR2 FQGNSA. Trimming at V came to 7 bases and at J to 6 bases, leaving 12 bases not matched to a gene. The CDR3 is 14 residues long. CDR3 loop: CASKRGREGVEQYF. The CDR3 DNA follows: TGTGCCAGCAAAAGAGGAAGGGAGGGCGTCGAGCAGTACTTC.

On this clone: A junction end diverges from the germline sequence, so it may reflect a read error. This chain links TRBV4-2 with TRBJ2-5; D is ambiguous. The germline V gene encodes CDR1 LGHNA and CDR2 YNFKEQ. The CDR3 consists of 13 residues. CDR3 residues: CASSQEYQSGMDF. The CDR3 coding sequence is TGTGCCAGCAGCCAAGAGTACCAATCCGGTATGGACTTC.

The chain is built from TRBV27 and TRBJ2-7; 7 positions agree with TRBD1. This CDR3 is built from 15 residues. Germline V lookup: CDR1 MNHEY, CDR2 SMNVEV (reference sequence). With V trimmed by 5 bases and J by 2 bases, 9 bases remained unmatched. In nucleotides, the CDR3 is TGTGCCAGCAGTCTGACCGGGACAGACCCCTACGAGCAGTACTTC. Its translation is CASSLTGTDPYEQYF.